The clone carrying this T cell receptor beta chain was seen only a few times. This table comes from immunoSEQ multiplex PCR, and its TCRdb copy is limited to in-frame clones, with some not included. The repertoire holds approximately 640,000 clones, with 60% to 80% as singletons. The healthy adult donors were HIV-negative and reported no recent acute infections or vaccinations. This specimen belongs to a study of shared clonotypes between healthy human individuals. The wider study: A donor's plate count was three for CD4 naive and three for CD4 memory; CD8 naive had two and CD8 memory one.

The CDR3 sequence is 14 residues long. V dropped 1 base and J dropped 5; count of bases not matched to a gene: 2. Per germline, CDR1 SGHTA and CDR2 FQGNSA. The sample taken for sequencing was memory CD4+ T cells sorted from blood. Subset here: CD45RA-negative fraction. The chain uses TRBV7-2 and TRBJ2-3; 8 bases are a match to TRBD2. The receptor comes from a woman aged 25 to 45 in good health. CDR3 region: CASSLVLAGDTQYF. The CDR3 DNA follows: TGTGCCAGCAGCTTAGTGCTAGCGGGAGATACGCAGTATTTT.